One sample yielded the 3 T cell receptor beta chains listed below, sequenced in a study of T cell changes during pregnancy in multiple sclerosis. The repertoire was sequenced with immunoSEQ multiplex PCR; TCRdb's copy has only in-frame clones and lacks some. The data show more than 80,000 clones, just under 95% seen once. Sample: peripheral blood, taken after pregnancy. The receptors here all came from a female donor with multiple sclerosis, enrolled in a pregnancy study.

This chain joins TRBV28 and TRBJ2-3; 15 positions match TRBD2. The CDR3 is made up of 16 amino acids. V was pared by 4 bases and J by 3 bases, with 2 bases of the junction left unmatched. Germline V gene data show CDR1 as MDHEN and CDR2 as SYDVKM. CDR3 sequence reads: CASSSGTSGRTDTQYF. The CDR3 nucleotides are TGTGCCAGCAGTTCCGGGACTAGCGGGAGGACAGATACGCAGTATTTT.

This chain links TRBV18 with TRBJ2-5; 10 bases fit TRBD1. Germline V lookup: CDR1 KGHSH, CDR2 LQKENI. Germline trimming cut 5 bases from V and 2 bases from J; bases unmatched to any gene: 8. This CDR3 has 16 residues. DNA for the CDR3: TGTGCCAGCTCAACGCTACCGGGACAGGGGCAAGAGACCCAGTACTTC. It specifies CASSTLPGQGQETQYF.

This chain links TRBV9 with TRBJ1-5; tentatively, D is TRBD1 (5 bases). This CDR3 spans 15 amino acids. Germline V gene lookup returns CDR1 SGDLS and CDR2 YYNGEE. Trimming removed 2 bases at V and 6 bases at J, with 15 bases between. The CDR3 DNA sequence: TGTGCCAGCAGCGTCGAACGTGGGGGAGGTCAGCCCCAGCATTTT. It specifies CASSVERGGGQPQHF.